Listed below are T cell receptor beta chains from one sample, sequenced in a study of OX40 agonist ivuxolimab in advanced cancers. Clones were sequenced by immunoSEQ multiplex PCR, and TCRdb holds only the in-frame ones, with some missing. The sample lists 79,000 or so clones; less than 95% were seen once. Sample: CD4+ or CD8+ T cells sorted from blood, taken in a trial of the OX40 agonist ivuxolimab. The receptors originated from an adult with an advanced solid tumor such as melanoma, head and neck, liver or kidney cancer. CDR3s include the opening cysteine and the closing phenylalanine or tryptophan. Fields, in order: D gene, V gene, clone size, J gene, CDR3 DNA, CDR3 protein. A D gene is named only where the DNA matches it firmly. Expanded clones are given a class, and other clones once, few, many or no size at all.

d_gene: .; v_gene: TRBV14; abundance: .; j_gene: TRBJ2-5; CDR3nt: TGTGCCAGCAGTGGAAGGCGGGCAGTTAGGGAGACCCAGTACTTC; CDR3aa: CASSGRRAVRETQYF
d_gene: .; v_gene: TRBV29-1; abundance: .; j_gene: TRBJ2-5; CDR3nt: TGCAGCGTTGAAAACAAGGAGACCCAGTACTTC; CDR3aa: CSVENKETQYF
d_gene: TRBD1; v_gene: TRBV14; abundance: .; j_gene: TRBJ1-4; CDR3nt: TGTGCCAGCAGCCAGTACAGGGGTAATGAAAAACTGTTTTTT; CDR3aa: CASSQYRGNEKLFF
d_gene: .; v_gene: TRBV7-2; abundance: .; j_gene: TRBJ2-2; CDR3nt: TGTGCCAGCAGCTTAGGCGCGGACACCGGGGAGCTGTTTTTT; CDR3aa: CASSLGADTGELFF
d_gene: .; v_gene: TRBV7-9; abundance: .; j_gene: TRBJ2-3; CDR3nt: TGTGCCAGCAGCTTAGCGGGAGGCTCAGATACGCAGTATTTT; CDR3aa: CASSLAGGSDTQYF
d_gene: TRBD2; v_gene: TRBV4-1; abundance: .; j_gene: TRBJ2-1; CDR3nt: TGCGCCAGCAGCACTAGCGGTTCCTACAATGAGCAGTTCTTC; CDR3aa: CASSTSGSYNEQFF
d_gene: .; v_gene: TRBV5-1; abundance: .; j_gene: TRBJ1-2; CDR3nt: TGCGCCAGCAGCTTGGACGGAGGGATTAACTATGGCTACACCTTC; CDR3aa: CASSLDGGINYGYTF
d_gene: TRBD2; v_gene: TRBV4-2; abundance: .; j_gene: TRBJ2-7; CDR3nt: TGTGCCAGCAGCCCTTCCACACCGGGAGGGCTTTCCTACGAGCAGTACTTC; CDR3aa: CASSPSTPGGLSYEQYF
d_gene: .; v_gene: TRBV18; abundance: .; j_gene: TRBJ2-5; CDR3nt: TGTGCCAGCTCACCCCGGGACGGTCTACAAGAGACCCAGTACTTC; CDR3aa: CASSPRDGLQETQYF
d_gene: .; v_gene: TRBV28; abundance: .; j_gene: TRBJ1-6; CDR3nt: TGTGCCAGCAGTTTCGGACGGGCGACCCTCCACTTT; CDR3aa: CASSFGRATLHF
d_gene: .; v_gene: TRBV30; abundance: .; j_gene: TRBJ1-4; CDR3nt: TGTGCCTGGGGGGACACCGTCTCAACTAATGAAAAACTGTTTTTT; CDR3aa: CAWGDTVSTNEKLFF
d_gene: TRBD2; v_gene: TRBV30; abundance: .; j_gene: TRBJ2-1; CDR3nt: TGTGCCTGGAAGTCGCTAGCGGCTTACAATGAGCAGTTCTTC; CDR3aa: CAWKSLAAYNEQFF
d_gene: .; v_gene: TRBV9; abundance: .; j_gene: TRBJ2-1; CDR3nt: TGTGCCAGCAGCGTAGGGACCTACAATGAGCAGTTCTTC; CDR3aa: CASSVGTYNEQFF
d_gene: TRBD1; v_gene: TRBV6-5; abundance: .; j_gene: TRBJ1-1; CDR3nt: TGTGCCAGCAGAGAGGACAGGGGGAGAAACACTGAAGCTTTCTTT; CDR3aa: CASREDRGRNTEAFF
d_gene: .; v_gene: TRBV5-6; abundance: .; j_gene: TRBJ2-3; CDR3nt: TGTGCCAGCAGCTCGCCAGCGTACACAGATACGCAGTATTTT; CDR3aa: CASSSPAYTDTQYF
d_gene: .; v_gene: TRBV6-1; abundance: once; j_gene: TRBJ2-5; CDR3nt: TGTGCCAGCAGTGTTCAGGGGCAAGAGACCCAGTACTTC; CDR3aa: CASSVQGQETQYF
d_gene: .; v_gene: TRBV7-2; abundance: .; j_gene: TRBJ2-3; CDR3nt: TGTGCCAGCAGCCAAGCCCCCCGCACAGATACGCAGTATTTT; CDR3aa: CASSQAPRTDTQYF
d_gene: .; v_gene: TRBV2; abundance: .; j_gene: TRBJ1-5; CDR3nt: TGTGCCAGCAGTGAGCCAGGGAGTAGCAATCAGCCCCAGCATTTT; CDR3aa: CASSEPGSSNQPQHF
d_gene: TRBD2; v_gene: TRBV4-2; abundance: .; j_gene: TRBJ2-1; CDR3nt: TGTGCCAGCAGCGAACGACTAGCTCCCAACAATGAGCAGTTCTTC; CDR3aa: CASSERLAPNNEQFF
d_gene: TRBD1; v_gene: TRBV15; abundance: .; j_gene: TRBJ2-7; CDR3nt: TGTGCCACCTGTAGGGACAGGGGGGCCTACGAGCAGTACTTC; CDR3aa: CATCRDRGAYEQYF
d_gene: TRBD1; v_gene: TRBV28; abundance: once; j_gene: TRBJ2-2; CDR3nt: TGTGCCAGCAGTCCCCACTGGACAGGTGGCACCGGGGAGCTGTTTTTT; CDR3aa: CASSPHWTGGTGELFF
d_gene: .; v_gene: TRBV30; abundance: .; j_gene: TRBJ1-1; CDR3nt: TGTGCCTGGAACCAGCTGAACACTGAAGCTTTCTTT; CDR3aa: CAWNQLNTEAFF
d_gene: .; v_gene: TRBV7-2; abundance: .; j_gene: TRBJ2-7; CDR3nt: TGTGCCAGCAGCTTACAGCAGGGTCCTGGCTACGAGCAGTACTTC; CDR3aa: CASSLQQGPGYEQYF
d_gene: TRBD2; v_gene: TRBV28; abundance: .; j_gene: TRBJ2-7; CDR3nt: TGTGCCAGCAGTTATCCAGCGGGAGTCGTTCGGGATTACGAGCAGTACTTC; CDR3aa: CASSYPAGVVRDYEQYF
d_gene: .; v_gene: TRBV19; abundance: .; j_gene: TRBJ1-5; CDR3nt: TGTGCCAGTAGTATAGATCGGGGCCAGCCCCAGCATTTT; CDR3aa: CASSIDRGQPQHF
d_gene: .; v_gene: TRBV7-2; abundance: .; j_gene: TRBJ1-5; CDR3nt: TGTGCCAGCAGCTTAGGTCTGGGCGGCCAGCCCCAGCATTTT; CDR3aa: CASSLGLGGQPQHF